This passage covers 21 T cell receptor beta chains from one sample sequenced in a study of blood T cell repertoires in COVID-19. Libraries were prepared by immunoSEQ multiplex PCR; TCRdb keeps only in-frame clonotypes and omits some of them. The sample yields 110,000 or so clones, 65% to 80% seen once. Sequenced: peripheral blood. These receptors originate from a woman aged 70-85 years with acute or convalescent COVID-19.

The V call is TRBV27, the J call TRBJ1-6, with D unclear. The CDR3 has 13 residues. Germline CDR1 MNHEY, CDR2 SMNVEV (reference sequence). V dropped 3 bases and J dropped 7 bases, with 7 bases sitting between them. The CDR3 DNA is TGTGCCAGCAGTTTCCCGGGGAATTCACCCCTCCACTTT. The encoded protein is CASSFPGNSPLHF.

The chain links TRBV28 to TRBJ1-2; a possible D gene is TRBD1 (6 bases). The CDR3 is made up of 13 amino acids. Trimming stripped 3 bases from V and 4 bases from J, with 9 bases between. Germline assignment: CDR1 MDHEN and CDR2 SYDVKM. DNA of the CDR3: TGTGCCAGCAGTTTTCAGACAGGCTATGGCTACACCTTC. This codes for CASSFQTGYGYTF.

V usage is TRBV5-1 and J usage is TRBJ1-6, with D unresolved. Germline V gene data show CDR1 as SGHRS and CDR2 as YFSETQ. Trimming removed 5 bases at V and 10 bases at J, with 13 bases between. The CDR3 sequence is 13 residues long. Here the CDR3 reads CASSMDGRSPLHF. The CDR3 DNA reads TGCGCCAGCAGTATGGATGGGAGGTCACCCCTCCACTTT.

The chain is built from TRBV7-9 and TRBJ2-1; 9 bases are shared with TRBD2. Germline CDR1 SEHNR, CDR2 FQNEAQ (reference sequence). This CDR3 spans 16 amino acids. V dropped 5 bases and J dropped 6; count of bases not matched to a gene: 11. This CDR3 reads CASSPIGGGAGNEQFF. CDR3 in DNA: TGTGCCAGCAGCCCCATCGGCGGGGGGGCCGGCAATGAGCAGTTCTTC. The complete variable domain, with remaining parts taken from reference TRBV7-9 and TRBJ2-1, reads DTGVSQNPRHKITKRGQNVTFRCDPISEHNRLYWYRQTLGQGPEFLTYFQNEAQLEKSRLLSDRFSAERPKGSFSTLEIQRTEQGDSAMYLCASSPIGGGAGNEQFFGPGTRLTVL.

In DNA form, the CDR3 reads TGTGCCAGCAGACAGGATGCAGGCTACACCTTC. Residues: CASRQDAGYTF. The rearrangement links TRBV6-5 to TRBJ1-2; D is perhaps TRBD1 (5 bases). The CDR3 extends over 11 amino acids. The ends were cut back, 6 bases at V and 8 bases at J, with 10 bases in the middle. Per the germline V gene, CDR1 is MNHEY and CDR2 is SVGAGI.

The chain couples TRBV7-9 to TRBJ1-6; 7 bases agree with TRBD1. After removal of 5 bases from V and 7 bases from J, the junction contained 5 bases not matched to a gene. CDR1 is SEHNR and CDR2 is FQNEAQ in the germline V gene (reference sequence). CDR3 length: 14 residues. The CDR3 loop reads CASSQGVENSPLHF. In DNA, the CDR3 is TGTGCCAGCAGCCAGGGGGTCGAGAATTCACCCCTCCACTTT.

V usage is TRBV24-1 and J usage is TRBJ2-1, with TRBD1 identical over 11 bases. V lost 0 bases, J lost 8 bases, and 5 bases stayed unmatched. The CDR3 is 16 amino acids. CDR1 and CDR2 from the germline V gene are KGHDR and SFDVKD. Here the CDR3 DNA reads TGTGCCACCAGTGATTTGGGGACAGGGGGTAGCTATGAGCAGTTCTTC. Protein sequence: CATSDLGTGGSYEQFF.

The gene calls are TRBV7-9 and TRBJ1-1; the D gene is possibly TRBD1 (6 bases). This CDR3 is 14 amino acids long. Trimming removed 6 bases at V and 1 base at J, with 12 bases between. The germline gives CDR1 SEHNR, CDR2 FQNEAQ (reference sequence). This CDR3 reads CASRAGQTNTEAFF. As DNA, the CDR3 is TGTGCCAGCAGAGCCGGACAGACGAACACTGAAGCTTTCTTT.

This clone was found a few times. The chain links TRBV4-2 to TRBJ1-6; D is unclear. Germline V gives CDR1 LGHNA, CDR2 YNFKEQ. Trimming removed 1 base from V and 8 bases from J, with 6 bases in between. The CDR3 sequence is 13 residues long. The CDR3 DNA reads TGTGCCAGCAGCCAAGTAGTGGATTCACCCCTCCACTTT. Protein product: CASSQVVDSPLHF.

The chain is built from TRBV11-2 and TRBJ1-3, with D uncertain. V lost 4 bases and J 1 base, leaving 14 bases between the germline ends. Germline assignment: CDR1 SGHAT and CDR2 FQNNGV. This CDR3 is 16 amino acids long. The CDR3 spells CASSSHRLFSGNTIYF. The CDR3 DNA is TGTGCCAGCAGCTCCCACCGACTCTTTTCTGGAAACACCATATATTTT.

CDR3 sequence reads: CATSGQISYEQYF. The CDR3 bases are TGTGCCACCTCCGGACAGATCTCCTACGAGCAGTACTTC. This rearrangement joins TRBV2 to TRBJ2-7, with a possible D match to TRBD1 (6 bases). Germline V CDR1 and CDR2: SNHLY, FYNNEI. The length of the CDR3 is 13 residues. V was shortened by 10 bases and J by 0 bases, with 13 bases between the two germline ends.

CDR3 sequence (DNA): TGTGCCAGCAGCCCCCTCAGCTATGGCTACACCTTC. This gives the protein CASSPLSYGYTF. The genes are TRBV3-1 (or the pseudogene TRBV3-2) and TRBJ1-2; D is unclear. Germline CDR1 is LGHDT and CDR2 is YNNKEL (reference sequence). This CDR3 contains 12 residues. The V gene lost 4 bases and the J gene lost 4 bases, with 7 bases spanning the gap.

V is TRBV7-2 and J is TRBJ1-2; D possibly corresponds to TRBD1 (6 bases). CDR3 size: 12 residues. Germline V CDR1 and CDR2: SGHTA, FQGNSA. Trimming took 5 bases from V and 7 from J, leaving 11 bases between them. The CDR3 here is CASSVTGRGYTF. Written as DNA, the CDR3 is TGTGCCAGCAGCGTTACAGGGCGTGGCTACACCTTC.

The genes are TRBV19 and TRBJ1-4; D is ambiguous. The V gene's germline CDR1 is LNHDA and CDR2 SQIVND (reference sequence). This CDR3 spans 16 amino acids. Trimming removed 2 bases at V and 4 bases at J, with 14 bases between. CDR3 nucleotide sequence: TGTGCCAGTAGTATAATGGCCCCACGGGGTAATGAAAAACTGTTTTTT. Translation: CASSIMAPRGNEKLFF.

The chain recombines TRBV9 with TRBJ2-5; D possibly corresponds to TRBD1 (6 bases). The CDR3 runs 14 residues. Germline lookup yields CDR1 SGDLS and CDR2 YYNGEE. The germline V and J ends were trimmed by 0 bases and 13 bases, with 19 bases remaining between them. The CDR3 region has the DNA TGTGCCAGCAGCGTAGCTAATTCAGCCGGGACATTGTACTTC. Encoded protein: CASSVANSAGTLYF.

The chain joins TRBV6-5 to TRBJ2-5; D gene ambiguous. Trimming left V 6 bases short and J 4 bases short, with 3 bases between. Germline V gene data show CDR1 as MNHEY and CDR2 as SVGAGI. The CDR3 extends over 10 amino acids. The DNA of the CDR3 is TGTGCCAGCAGGCGAGAGACCCAGTACTTC. Translating it yields CASRRETQYF.

This sequence joins TRBV24-1 and TRBJ1-5; D is ambiguous. CDR3 length: 14 residues. The V and J ends lost 7 bases and 7 bases respectively, with 16 bases between them. Germline V lookup: CDR1 KGHDR, CDR2 SFDVKD. The CDR3 DNA reads TGTGCCACCAGCCGGGGAGGATCGGGGCAGCCCCAGCATTTT. The encoded protein is CATSRGGSGQPQHF.

This chain joins TRBV19 and TRBJ2-2; TRBD2 is a possible D gene (7 bases). Germline V lookup: CDR1 LNHDA, CDR2 SQIVND (reference sequence). This CDR3 has 16 residues. Between the trimmed V and J ends, which lost 4 bases and 4 bases, there was a span of 16 bases. The CDR3 here is CASSRGGGLGTGELFF. For the CDR3, the DNA is TGTGCCAGTAGTAGAGGGGGGGGCTTGGGCACCGGGGAGCTGTTTTTT. Supplemented by reference TRBV19 and TRBJ2-2, the full variable domain reads DGGITQSPKYLFRKEGQNVTLSCEQNLNHDAMYWYRQDPGQGLRLIYYSQIVNDFQKGDIAEGYSVSREKKESFPLTVTSAQKNPTAFYLCASSRGGGLGTGELFFGEGSRLTVL.

The CDR3 bases are TGTGCCAGTAGTACCAAGAACACCGGGGAGCTGTTTTTT. It encodes CASSTKNTGELFF. The chain carries TRBV19 and TRBJ2-2; no clear D gene. The CDR3 contains 13 residues. The germline gives CDR1 LNHDA, CDR2 SQIVND (reference sequence). Trimming cost V 4 bases and J 1 base, with 4 bases left between them.

This clone came up once. The chain couples TRBV7-2 to TRBJ1-6; D unclear. Between the trimmed V and J ends, which lost 5 bases and 3 bases, there was a span of 11 bases. The CDR3 length is 15 residues. Germline loops: CDR1 SGHTA, CDR2 FQGNSA. The CDR3 here is CASSPEQNYNSPLHF. DNA for the CDR3: TGTGCCAGCAGCCCGGAACAGAACTATAATTCACCCCTCCACTTT.

The V and J genes are TRBV7-8 and TRBJ1-5; D is perhaps TRBD1 (6 bases). This CDR3 comprises 13 residues. Germline CDR1 reads SGHVS; CDR2 reads FQNEAQ. V was cut by 5 bases and J by 4 bases, with 9 bases left in between. As DNA, the CDR3 is TGTGCCAGCAGCAAAGACAGGAATCAGCCCCAGCATTTT. Protein: CASSKDRNQPQHF.